The rows below give T cell receptor beta chains drawn from one sample of a study of T cells in Graves' hyperthyroidism and ophthalmopathy. MiXCR was run by TCRdb on the multiplex PCR reads, yielding one entry per CDR3 protein. Of about 420,000 distinct CDR3 sequences listed, 15% to 19% are singletons. The sample taken for sequencing was blood. These receptors all stem from a young woman with Graves' hyperthyroidism. Each CDR3 is given with its conserved first and last residue. D genes are given only for firm matches. Rows may omit the clone size; those that give it use once, few, many or a size class.

size: -; V: TRBV20-1; D: -; J: TRBJ2-6; CDR3: CSATRASSGANVLTF; DNA: TGCAGTGCTACCCGGGCCTCCTCTGGGGCCAACGTCCTGACTTTC
size: -; V: TRBV5-6; D: -; J: TRBJ2-2; CDR3: CASSRGTATNTGELFF; DNA: TGTGCCAGCAGTCGCGGGACCGCTACGAACACCGGGGAGCTGTTTTTT
size: many; V: TRBV6-5; D: -; J: TRBJ2-7; CDR3: CASSYSIPAIYEQYF; DNA: TGTGCCAGCAGTTACTCGATCCCGGCAATCTACGAGCAGTACTTC
size: many; V: TRBV9; D: -; J: TRBJ1-1; CDR3: CASSVAGGDTEAFF; DNA: TGTGCCAGCAGCGTAGCGGGAGGGGACACTGAAGCTTTCTTT
size: -; V: TRBV10-3; D: -; J: TRBJ1-2; CDR3: CAISGGGANYGYTF; DNA: TGTGCCATCAGTGGAGGGGGGGCGAACTATGGCTACACCTTC
size: many; V: TRBV27; D: TRBD1; J: TRBJ1-2; CDR3: CASRATGGYGYTF; DNA: TGTGCCAGCAGGGCGACAGGGGGGTATGGCTACACCTTC
size: many; V: TRBV20-1; D: -; J: TRBJ1-3; CDR3: CSARGGGGNTIYF; DNA: TGCAGTGCTAGAGGGGGGGGTGGGAACACCATATATTTT
size: few; V: TRBV6-1; D: -; J: TRBJ1-6; CDR3: CASSRIPPLHF; DNA: TGTGCCAGCAGCCGAATACCACCCCTCCACTTT
size: many; V: TRBV7-2; D: -; J: TRBJ1-1; CDR3: CASSRRSTLGLNTEAFF; DNA: TGTGCCAGCAGCCGAAGAAGCACCTTGGGACTAAACACTGAAGCTTTCTTT
size: many; V: TRBV10-2; D: TRBD2; J: TRBJ2-7; CDR3: CASGRGESYEQYF; DNA: TGCGCCAGCGGGCGGGGGGAGTCCTACGAGCAGTACTTC
size: -; V: TRBV6-2/TRBV6-3; D: -; J: TRBJ1-5; CDR3: CASSCRGGMVQPQHF; DNA: TGTGCCAGCAGTTGTCGAGGGGGAATGGTTCAGCCCCAGCATTTT
size: many; V: TRBV12-3/TRBV12-4; D: -; J: TRBJ1-1; CDR3: CATYRDMNTEAFF; DNA: TGTGCCACCTACAGGGATATGAACACTGAAGCTTTCTTT
size: many; V: TRBV28; D: TRBD1; J: TRBJ2-7; CDR3: CASSNAGTASYEQYF; DNA: TGTGCCAGCAGTAACGCCGGGACAGCATCCTACGAGCAGTACTTC
size: many; V: TRBV28; D: -; J: TRBJ2-4; CDR3: CASSSRHTLAKNIQYF; DNA: TGTGCCAGCAGTTCAAGACATACCTTAGCCAAAAACATTCAGTACTTC
size: -; V: TRBV20-1; D: -; J: TRBJ2-1; CDR3: CSASEEVAFF; DNA: TGCAGTGCTAGTGAGGAGGTGGCGTTCTTC